These 5 T cell receptor beta chains share one sample of origin, sequenced in a study of metastatic and nonmetastatic thyroid tumors. MiXCR re-clonotyped the PCR reads for TCRdb. The table has around 19,000 clones, roughly 16% seen once; the top ten hold about 39%. Nobody among the patients had been given any treatment before thyroid surgery. The source material was blood. Source of these receptors: a female donor with papillary thyroid cancer or a benign thyroid nodule (not recorded which). Some clones in this sample may be carry-over from other donors' samples.

In this sample, this clone turned up many times. This chain connects TRBV28 to TRBJ2-1; D remains unclear. Germline V gene data show CDR1 as MDHEN and CDR2 as SYDVKM. CDR3 length: 18 amino acids. Trimming pared 4 bases from V and 4 bases from J, leaving 23 bases between. CDR3 in DNA: TGTGCCAGCAGTTCCCCCCCGGGTGGGCAATCGGGTTACAATGAGCAGTTCTTC. It translates to CASSSPPGGQSGYNEQFF.

In its sample, this clone was seen many times. This sequence joins TRBV7-8 and TRBJ2-1; 12 bases map to TRBD1. This CDR3 has 16 amino acids. CDR1 and CDR2 (germline): SGHVS, FQNEAQ. The J segment lost 6 bases and the V segment lost 4 bases, leaving 7 bases of the junction unmatched. The CDR3 DNA reads TGTGCCAGCAGCTACGACCGGGACAGGGGGCCCAATGAGCAGTTCTTC. The encoded protein is CASSYDRDRGPNEQFF.

This clone turned up a few times. This rearrangement joins TRBV6-1 to TRBJ1-1; unclear D gene. Trimming took 4 bases from V and 4 from J, leaving 13 bases between them. The CDR3 consists of 14 residues. Germline CDR1 and CDR2: MNHNS and SASEGT. Here the CDR3 DNA reads TGTGCCAGCAGTGGTACATGGAGCGTCACTGAAGCTTTCTTT. Protein sequence: CASSGTWSVTEAFF.

This clone was seen many times. This chain joins TRBV11-1 and TRBJ2-7; 11 positions agree with TRBD2. With V trimmed by 4 bases and J by 0 bases, 8 bases remained unmatched. This CDR3 is 17 amino acids long. CDR1 and CDR2 (germline): SGHAT, FQDESV (reference sequence). CDR3 nucleotides: TGTGCCAGCAGCTCATTTGGGACTAGCGGATTCTCCTACGAGCAGTACTTC. It translates to CASSSFGTSGFSYEQYF.

DNA for the CDR3: TGTGCCAGCAGCCAAGATCCAGGGGAGGATGGTGGCTACACCTTC. It codes for CASSQDPGEDGGYTF. The V gene is TRBV4-2, the J gene TRBJ1-2; TRBD1 might be the D (6 bases). V was trimmed by 0 bases and J by 7 bases, leaving 15 bases between them. In germline, CDR1 is LGHNA, CDR2 YNFKEQ. The CDR3 has 15 amino acids.